The clone carrying this T cell receptor (beta chain) has only one observation. The data derive from a study of control samples from healthy donors and cancer patients. Trimming shortened V by 6 bases and J by 0 bases, and 17 bases separated the two germline ends. This CDR3 is built from 16 residues. The germline CDR1 and CDR2 sequences are MNHEY and SVGEGT. Sequencing used immunoSEQ multiplex PCR; TCRdb keeps in-frame clones, though not all of them. The data show 130,000 or so clones, about nine tenths seen once. The sequence came from a man aged 40-55 years in good health. The chain links TRBV6-2 or TRBV6-3 to TRBJ2-5; D is possibly TRBD1 (6 bases). The specimen sequenced was blood. CDR3 sequence reads: CASSPRTGTYQETQYF. The DNA for the CDR3 is TGTGCCAGCAGCCCCCGCACCGGGACATACCAAGAGACCCAGTACTTC.